The present TCR beta chain was sequenced within a study of T cell changes during pregnancy in multiple sclerosis. The germline CDR1 and CDR2 sequences are SGHNT and YYREEE (reference sequence). The CDR3 runs 11 residues. The V gene lost 2 bases and the J gene lost 7 bases, with 6 bases spanning the gap. The table came from immunoSEQ multiplex PCR; TCRdb's copy has only in-frame clones and leaves some out. The table includes about 98,000 clones, 90% to 95% detected once. The sample consisted of peripheral blood, taken after pregnancy. This receptor was obtained from a female donor in good health, enrolled as a control in a pregnancy study. The chain is built from TRBV5-4 and TRBJ1-1, with a tentative D call TRBD1 (5 bases). CDR3 amino acids: CASSFGHEAFF. The CDR3 nucleotides are TGTGCCAGCAGCTTCGGACATGAAGCTTTCTTT.